This TCR beta chain came from a study of brain metastases from non-small cell lung cancer. With respect to this clone: Its antigen remains unknown. This may be a read error: a much more frequent sequence differs by one nucleotide.

The CDR3 totals 14 residues. Germline V gene data show CDR1 as MNHEY and CDR2 as SMNVEV (reference sequence). Trimming removed 4 bases at V and 4 bases at J, with 13 bases between. Clones were sequenced by immunoSEQ multiplex PCR, and TCRdb holds only the in-frame ones, with some missing. Here the sample spans under 3,500 clones, about 80% being singletons. Study-level results: Fewer infiltrating T cells were found in brain metastases than primaries. T-cell clones appeared expanded in nearly 65% of brain metastases relative to matched primary tumors. Metastases had sparse T cells but largely shared repertoires with primaries.

The TCR comes from a donor at least 40 years old with non-small cell lung cancer. The rearrangement joins TRBV27 to TRBJ1-2; weak D call: TRBD1 (6 bases). Sequencing was carried out using tissue from a brain metastasis. This chain's CDR3 is CASSSRGGIYGYTF. The DNA for the CDR3 is TGTGCCAGCAGTTCTCGGGGGGGCATCTATGGCTACACCTTC.